This T cell receptor (beta chain) was recorded in a study of blood T cell repertoires in COVID-19. On the study more broadly: Sites across the United States, Italy and Spain contributed samples from acute and convalescent COVID-19. PBMCs, B-cell-depleted T cells, or T cells were the source of the cDNA or gDNA that made up the material.

Using immunoSEQ multiplex PCR, the repertoire was profiled, and TCRdb retains in-frame clones only, with some absent. The table has some 180,000 clones, 70% to 80% seen once; the top ten hold approximately 13%. V was cut by 2 bases and J by 6 bases, with 7 bases left in between. CDR1 SGHDN and CDR2 FVKESK come from the germline V gene. The length of the CDR3 is 13 residues. What was sequenced was peripheral blood. The clonotype originates from a man aged 50 to 59 who had recovered from COVID-19. The rearrangement links TRBV14 to TRBJ2-2, with D possibly TRBD1 on 6 matching bases. The CDR3 here is CASSQNRAGELFF. The CDR3 DNA is TGTGCCAGCAGCCAAAACAGGGCCGGGGAGCTGTTTTTT.